This TCR beta chain emerged from a study of T-cell reconstitution after alpha-beta-depleted transplantation in children. This clonotype was observed at least ten times. CDR1 DFQATT and CDR2 SNEGSKA come from the germline V gene (reference sequence). There are 10 residues in the CDR3. Trimming pared 2 bases from V and 8 bases from J, leaving 4 bases between. Unique molecular identifiers were incorporated into the prepared TCRbeta library. Each CDR3 protein gets one entry after TCRdb re-called the PCR reads with MiXCR. The sample lists 250,000 to 300,000 distinct CDR3 sequences, roughly 9.5% occurring once.

The chain links TRBV20-1 to TRBJ2-1; D is unclear. This specimen was PBMCs from the stem cell graft donor, taken from the stem cell graft. The receptor was derived from a human donor who donated a stem cell graft to a child with SCID. The DNA of the CDR3 is TGCAGTGCTAGAAATGATGAGCAGTTCTTC. Encoded protein: CSARNDEQFF.